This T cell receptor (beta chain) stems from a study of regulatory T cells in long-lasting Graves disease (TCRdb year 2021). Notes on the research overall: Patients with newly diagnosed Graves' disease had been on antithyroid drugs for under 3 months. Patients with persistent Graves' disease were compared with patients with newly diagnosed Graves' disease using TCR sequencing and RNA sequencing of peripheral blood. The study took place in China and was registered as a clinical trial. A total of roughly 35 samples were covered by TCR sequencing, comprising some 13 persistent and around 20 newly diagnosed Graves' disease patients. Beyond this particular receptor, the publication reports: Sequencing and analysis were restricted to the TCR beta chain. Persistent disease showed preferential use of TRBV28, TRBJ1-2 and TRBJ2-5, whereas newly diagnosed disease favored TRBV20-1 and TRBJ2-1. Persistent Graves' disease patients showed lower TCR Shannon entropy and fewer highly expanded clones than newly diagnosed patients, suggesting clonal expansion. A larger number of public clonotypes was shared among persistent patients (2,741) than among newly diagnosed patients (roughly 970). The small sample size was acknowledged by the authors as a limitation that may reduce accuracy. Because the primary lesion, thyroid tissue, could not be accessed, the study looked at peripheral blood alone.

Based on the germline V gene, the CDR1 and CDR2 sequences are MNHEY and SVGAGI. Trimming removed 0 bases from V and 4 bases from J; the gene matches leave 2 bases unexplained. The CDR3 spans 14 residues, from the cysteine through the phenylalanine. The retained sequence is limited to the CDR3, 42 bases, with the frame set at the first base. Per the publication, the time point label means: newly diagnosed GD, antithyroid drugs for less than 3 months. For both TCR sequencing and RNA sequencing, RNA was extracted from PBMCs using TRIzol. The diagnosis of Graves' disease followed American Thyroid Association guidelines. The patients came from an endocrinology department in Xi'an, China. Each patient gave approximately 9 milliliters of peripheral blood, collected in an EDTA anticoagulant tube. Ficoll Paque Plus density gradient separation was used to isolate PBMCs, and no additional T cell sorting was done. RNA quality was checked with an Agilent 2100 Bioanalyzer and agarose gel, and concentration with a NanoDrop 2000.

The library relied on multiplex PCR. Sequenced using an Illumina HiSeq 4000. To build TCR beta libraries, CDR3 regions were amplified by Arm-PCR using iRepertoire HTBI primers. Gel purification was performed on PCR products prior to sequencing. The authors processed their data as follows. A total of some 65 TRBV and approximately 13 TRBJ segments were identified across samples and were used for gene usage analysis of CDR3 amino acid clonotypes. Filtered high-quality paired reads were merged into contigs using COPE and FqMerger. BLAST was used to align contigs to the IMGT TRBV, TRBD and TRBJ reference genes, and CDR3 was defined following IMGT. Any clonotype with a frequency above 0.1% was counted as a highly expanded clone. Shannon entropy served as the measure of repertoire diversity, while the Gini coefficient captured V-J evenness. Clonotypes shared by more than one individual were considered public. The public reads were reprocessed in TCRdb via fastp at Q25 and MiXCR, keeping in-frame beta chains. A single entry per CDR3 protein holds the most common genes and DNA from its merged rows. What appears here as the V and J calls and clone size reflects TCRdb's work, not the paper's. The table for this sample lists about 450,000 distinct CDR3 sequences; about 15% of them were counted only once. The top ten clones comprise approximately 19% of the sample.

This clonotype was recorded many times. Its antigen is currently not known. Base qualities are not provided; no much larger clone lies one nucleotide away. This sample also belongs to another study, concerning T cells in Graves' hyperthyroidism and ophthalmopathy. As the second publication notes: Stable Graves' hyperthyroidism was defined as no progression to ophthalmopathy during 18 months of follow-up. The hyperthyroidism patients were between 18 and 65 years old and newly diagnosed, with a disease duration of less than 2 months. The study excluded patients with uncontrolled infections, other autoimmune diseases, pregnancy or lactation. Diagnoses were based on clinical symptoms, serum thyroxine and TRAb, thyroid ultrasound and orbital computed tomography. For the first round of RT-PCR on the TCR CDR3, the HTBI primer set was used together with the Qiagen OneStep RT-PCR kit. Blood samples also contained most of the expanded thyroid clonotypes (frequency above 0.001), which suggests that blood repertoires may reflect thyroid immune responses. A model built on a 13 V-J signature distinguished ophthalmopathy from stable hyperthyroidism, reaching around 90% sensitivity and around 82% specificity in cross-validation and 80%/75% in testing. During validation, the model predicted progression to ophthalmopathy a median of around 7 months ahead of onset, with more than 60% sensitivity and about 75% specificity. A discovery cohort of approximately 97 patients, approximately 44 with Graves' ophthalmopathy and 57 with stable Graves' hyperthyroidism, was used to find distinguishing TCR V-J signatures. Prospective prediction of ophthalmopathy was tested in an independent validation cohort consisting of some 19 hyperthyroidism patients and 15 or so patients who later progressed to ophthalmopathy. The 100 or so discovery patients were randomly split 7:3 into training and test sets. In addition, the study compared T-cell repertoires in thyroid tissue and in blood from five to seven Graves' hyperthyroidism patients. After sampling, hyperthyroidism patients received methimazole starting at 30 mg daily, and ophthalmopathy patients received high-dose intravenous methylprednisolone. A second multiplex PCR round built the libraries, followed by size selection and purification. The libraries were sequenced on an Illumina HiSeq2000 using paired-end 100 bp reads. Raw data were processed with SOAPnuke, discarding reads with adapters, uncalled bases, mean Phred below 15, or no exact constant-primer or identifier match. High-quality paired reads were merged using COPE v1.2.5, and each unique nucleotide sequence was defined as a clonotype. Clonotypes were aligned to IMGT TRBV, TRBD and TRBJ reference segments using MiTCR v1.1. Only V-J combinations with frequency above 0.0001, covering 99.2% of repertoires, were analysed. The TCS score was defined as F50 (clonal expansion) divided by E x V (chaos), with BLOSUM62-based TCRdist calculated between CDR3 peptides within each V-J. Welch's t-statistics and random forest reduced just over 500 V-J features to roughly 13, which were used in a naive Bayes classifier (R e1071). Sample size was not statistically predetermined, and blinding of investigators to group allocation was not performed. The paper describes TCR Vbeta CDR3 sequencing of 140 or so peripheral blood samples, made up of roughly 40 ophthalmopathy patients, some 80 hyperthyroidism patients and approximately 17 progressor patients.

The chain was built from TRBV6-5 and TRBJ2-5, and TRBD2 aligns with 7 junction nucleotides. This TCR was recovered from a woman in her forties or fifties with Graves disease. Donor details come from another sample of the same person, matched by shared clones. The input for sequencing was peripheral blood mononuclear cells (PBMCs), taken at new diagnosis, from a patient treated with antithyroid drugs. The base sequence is TGTGCCAGCAGTTACTCGACTAGCATAGAGACCCAGTACTTC. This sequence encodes CASSYSTSIETQYF.